These T cell receptor beta chains were read from a single sample in a study of cytomegalovirus exposure and HLA in healthy donors. Data came from immunoSEQ multiplex PCR; TCRdb stores just in-frame clones and leaves some out. The repertoire holds about 200,000 clones, with roughly 82% as singletons. Sequenced material: PBMCs. All receptors derive from a woman in her twenties or thirties in good health and CMV-seropositive. Both conserved end residues are part of each CDR3. D genes are given only for firm matches. Some rows have no size entry. The others give once, few or many, or a class for an expanded clone.

- - TRBJ2-3 16 TRBV5-1 CASSLAGTPGADTQYF TGCGCCAGCAGCTTGGCGGGAACCCCGGGCGCAGATACGCAGTATTTT
once TRBD2 TRBJ2-1 14 TRBV9 CASSVLAGYNEQFF TGTGCCAGCAGCGTACTAGCGGGGTACAATGAGCAGTTCTTC
- TRBD1 TRBJ1-3 15 TRBV6-5 CASRSTRDRGDTIYF TGTGCCAGCCGCTCTACCCGGGACAGGGGAGACACCATATATTTT
- - TRBJ1-1 13 TRBV19 CASSIVQGTEAFF TGTGCCAGTAGTATAGTACAGGGCACTGAAGCTTTCTTT
- TRBD1 TRBJ2-2 17 TRBV5-1 CASSLDQGAPNTGELFF TGCGCCAGCAGCTTGGACCAGGGGGCCCCGAACACCGGGGAGCTGTTTTTT
- - TRBJ1-2 15 TRBV28 CASSLGRGRTYGYTF TGTGCCAGCAGTTTAGGGAGAGGACGTACCTATGGCTACACCTTC
- - TRBJ1-5 17 TRBV19 CASTRTGGGRSNQPQHF TGTGCCAGTACCCGAACGGGAGGGGGTCGTAGCAATCAGCCCCAGCATTTT
- - TRBJ1-3 15 TRBV15 CATSRDRSSGNTIYF TGTGCCACCAGCAGAGATCGGAGCTCTGGAAACACCATATATTTT
- - TRBJ2-7 14 TRBV5-6 CASSAPGLTDEQYF TGTGCCAGCAGCGCACCGGGACTGACCGACGAGCAGTACTTC
- - TRBJ2-1 17 TRBV5-1 CASSFLAPGAGFDEQFF TGCGCCAGCAGCTTCCTAGCTCCGGGAGCTGGATTCGATGAGCAGTTCTTC
- - TRBJ2-4 15 TRBV27 CASNSGTGPGNIQYF TGTGCCAGCAATAGTGGTACAGGGCCTGGAAACATTCAGTACTTC
- TRBD2 TRBJ2-1 15 TRBV18 CASSPGLAGDNEQFF TGTGCCAGCTCACCGGGACTAGCGGGAGACAATGAGCAGTTCTTC
once - TRBJ2-1 13 TRBV28 CVSTRGSYNEQFF TGTGTTTCTACGAGGGGGTCCTACAATGAGCAGTTCTTC
- - TRBJ1-4 15 TRBV5-1 CASSLGGGAGEKLFF TGCGCCAGCAGCTTGGGAGGTGGCGCCGGTGAAAAACTGTTTTTT
- - TRBJ1-5 14 TRBV6-1 CASSEERDSQPQHF TGTGCCAGCAGTGAAGAGAGGGACTCCCAGCCCCAGCATTTT
- TRBD2 TRBJ2-3 16 TRBV2 CAIQGRRAGGRDTQYF TGTGCCATCCAGGGGCGTAGAGCGGGAGGAAGAGATACGCAGTATTTT
- TRBD2 TRBJ2-7 15 TRBV19 CASSIRLAANYEQYF TGTGCCAGTAGTATCCGGCTAGCGGCAAACTACGAGCAGTACTTC
- TRBD1 TRBJ1-1 16 TRBV5-6 CASSYSPGGADTEAFF TGTGCCAGCAGCTATTCCCCAGGGGGCGCAGACACTGAAGCTTTCTTT
- - TRBJ1-1 13 TRBV30 CAWSVAMNTEAFF TGTGCCTGGAGTGTCGCGATGAACACTGAAGCTTTCTTT
- - TRBJ2-1 14 TRBV6-1 CASSEGVRVNEQFF TGTGCCAGCAGTGAAGGTGTCAGGGTCAATGAGCAGTTCTTC
- TRBD1 TRBJ1-1 18 TRBV28 CASIGGYGGQGMNTEAFF TGTGCCAGCATAGGAGGGTACGGGGGACAGGGAATGAACACTGAAGCTTTCTTT
- TRBD2 TRBJ2-7 15 TRBV5-6 CASSFPSGRVGEQYF TGTGCCAGCAGCTTCCCTAGCGGGAGGGTTGGTGAGCAGTACTTC
- - TRBJ1-5 14 TRBV27 CASTATGGHQPQHF TGTGCCAGCACCGCGACGGGTGGTCATCAGCCCCAGCATTTT
- TRBD1 TRBJ1-5 14 TRBV6-6 CASSNRDRNQPQHF TGTGCCAGCAGTAACCGGGACAGAAATCAGCCCCAGCATTTT
- TRBD2 TRBJ2-5 15 TRBV5-6 CASSLALGLGTTQYF TGTGCCAGCAGCTTGGCCTTGGGACTAGGGACGACCCAGTACTTC
- TRBD2 TRBJ2-7 13 TRBV27 CASSLAGSYEQYF TGTGCCAGCAGTCTAGCGGGATCCTACGAGCAGTACTTC
- - TRBJ1-1 14 TRBV10-3 CAISLGSEDTEAFF TGTGCCATCAGTCTGGGGAGTGAGGACACTGAAGCTTTCTTT
- - TRBJ1-2 15 TRBV7-2 CASQTKYRGDYGYTF TGTGCCAGCCAAACTAAATACCGGGGAGACTATGGCTACACCTTC
- TRBD2 TRBJ2-1 14 TRBV29-1 CSVELADAYNEQFF TGCAGCGTTGAACTAGCGGATGCCTACAATGAGCAGTTCTTC
- - TRBJ1-1 15 TRBV9 CASSVGGGANTEAFF TGTGCCAGCAGCGTAGGGGGAGGGGCTAACACTGAAGCTTTCTTT
- - TRBJ2-1 16 TRBV27 CASRPGTPTFYNEQFF TGTGCCAGCCGGCCCGGGACTCCGACCTTCTACAATGAGCAGTTCTTC
- TRBD2 TRBJ2-1 15 TRBV4-1 CASSQASGPYNEQFF TGCGCCAGCAGCCAGGCTAGCGGGCCATACAATGAGCAGTTCTTC
- TRBD1 TRBJ1-1 16 TRBV5-1 CASSQGTGAMNTEAFF TGCGCCAGCTCCCAAGGGACAGGGGCTATGAACACTGAAGCTTTCTTT
- TRBD1 TRBJ1-2 12 TRBV27 CASRGQFGGYTF TGTGCCAGCAGGGGACAGTTTGGTGGCTACACCTTC
- TRBD1 TRBJ1-2 13 TRBV11-2 CASSLQGNYGYTF TGTGCCAGCAGCCTACAGGGGAACTATGGCTACACCTTC
- - TRBJ2-7 11 TRBV18 CASSQQGEQYF TGTGCCAGCTCGCAACAGGGCGAGCAGTACTTC
few - TRBJ1-2 13 TRBV18 CASSPRPGDGYTF TGTGCCAGCTCACCCCGGCCAGGGGATGGCTACACCTTC
- - TRBJ1-1 13 TRBV18 CATAPGGNTEAFF TGTGCCACCGCACCAGGAGGGAACACTGAAGCTTTCTTT
- TRBD1 TRBJ2-7 17 TRBV11-2 CASSLGIGGQGFYEQYF TGTGCCAGCAGCTTAGGAATAGGGGGACAGGGCTTCTACGAGCAGTACTTC
- - TRBJ1-5 12 TRBV6-6 CASSPRNQPQHF TGTGCCAGCAGCCCCCGGAATCAGCCCCAGCATTTT
- TRBD1 TRBJ2-1 16 TRBV5-6 CASSLDRTGPYNEQFF TGTGCCAGCAGCTTGGATCGGACAGGGCCCTACAATGAGCAGTTCTTC
- - TRBJ2-3 13 TRBV7-2 CASSLSQGDTQYF TGTGCCAGCAGCTTGAGTCAGGGAGATACGCAGTATTTT
- TRBD1 TRBJ2-7 14 TRBV2 CASKALDRDDEQYF TGTGCCAGCAAAGCCTTGGACAGGGACGACGAGCAGTACTTC
- - TRBJ2-7 14 TRBV7-9 CASTSMGASYEQYF TGTGCCAGCACTTCCATGGGGGCCTCCTACGAGCAGTACTTC
- TRBD2 TRBJ2-1 16 TRBV7-9 CASSSPAGGWYNEQFF TGTGCCAGCAGCTCGCCCGCGGGAGGGTGGTACAATGAGCAGTTCTTC
- TRBD1 TRBJ1-1 13 TRBV4-2 CASSHPDRGLAFF TGTGCCAGCAGCCATCCGGACAGGGGGCTGGCTTTCTTT
- - TRBJ2-7 15 TRBV9 CASSVGPHPAYEQYF TGTGCCAGCAGCGTAGGTCCTCATCCGGCCTACGAGCAGTACTTC
- TRBD2 TRBJ2-2 13 TRBV4-1 CASRRELVGELFF TGCGCCAGCAGGCGGGAGCTAGTCGGGGAGCTGTTTTTT
- - TRBJ2-2 15 TRBV7-6 CASSFSRTRTGELFF TGTGCCAGCAGCTTTTCCCGAACTAGGACCGGGGAGCTGTTTTTT
few - TRBJ2-1 11 TRBV28 CASRRLNEQFF TGTGCCAGCAGAAGACTCAATGAGCAGTTCTTC
once TRBD1 TRBJ1-2 14 TRBV5-1 CASSSAGTGDGYTF TGCGCCAGCAGCTCCGCCGGGACAGGGGACGGCTACACCTTC
once - TRBJ1-1 14 TRBV5-4 CASSLDRRWTEAFF TGTGCCAGCAGCCTCGACCGGAGATGGACTGAAGCTTTCTTT
- - TRBJ1-5 12 TRBV29-1 CSVRDINQPQHF TGCAGCGTTCGGGACATCAATCAGCCCCAGCATTTT